This T cell receptor (beta chain) was captured by sequencing in a study of cytomegalovirus exposure and HLA in healthy donors (dated by TCRdb to the late 2010s). With regard to the full study: According to an earlier analysis of a few hundred of the donors, 200 million or so T cells yielded some 120 million unique TCR beta sequences and 276 Gb of sequence data. About 310 gigabases of sequencing data and approximately 93 million unique TCR sequences were included in an early release covering 500 to 750 HLA-typed donors. Genome-wide SNP genotypes for about three fifths of the roughly 700 donors were used in a later genetic analysis, which treated that subset as a discovery cohort. Along with the roughly 610-subject first cohort, a separate validation cohort of around 110 different subjects was used. All discovery cohort repertoires had been generated on a single sequencing platform. In the later analysis, no new phenotypic data were used to find candidate immune exposures; instead, reliance was placed on TCR beta sequences and their occurrence across donors. To study patterns of TCR occurrence, a later analysis re-analyzed previously published TCR beta repertoires from 666 donors and added high-resolution HLA genotyping. Using immunosequencing, the study profiled T cell repertoires from roughly 650 subjects and related those repertoires to cytomegalovirus serostatus. The study aimed to test whether cataloging public T cell receptors could reveal signatures of past pathogen exposure. Of the approximately 400 genotyped donors, approximately 80% fell in the genetic ancestry cluster associated with self-reported Caucasian donors. Donor age, sex, ethnicity and CMV serostatus were collected together with the repertoire data. Class I and class II HLA loci were covered by the typing at four-digit resolution. Four to six DR-DQ haplotypes were handled as single units for association and clustering, since linkage in the cohort was strong. An earlier analysis of 500 to 750 of the donors applied high-throughput TCR beta sequencing to assess whether each TCR beta V gene segment acted as functional or pseudogenic. Typing coverage varied by locus: 629-630 donors for A, B, C, DRB1 and DQB1; under 550 for DQA1; over 600 for DPA1; approximately 450 for DPB1. To predict cytomegalovirus infection status, the study brought together high-throughput TCR immunosequencing, statistical association of individual TCRs with disease status, and machine learning. Across about 380 genotyped donors of the cohort, an average of approximately 240,000 unique TCR beta nucleotide sequences per donor were sequenced, and 15% to 20% of those sequences were non-productive.

The library came from the immunoSEQ multiplex PCR assay. The multiplex PCR relied on a mix of 60 forward primers for TCR Vbeta segments and 13 reverse primers for TCR Jbeta segments. The CDR3 region of rearranged TCR beta genes was amplified from genomic DNA by a multiplex PCR assay. On the Illumina HiSeq System, the amplified TCR beta libraries were sequenced as 87-base-pair reads. On the authors' methods: A later analysis tallied 75 million to 85 million unique TCR beta chains across the roughly 610 repertoires, and roughly 11 million of those chains were shared by two or more donors. A nearest-neighbor algorithm error-corrected the raw reads and collapsed the reads into unique sequences, merging closely related sequences to remove PCR and sequencing errors. To assign V, D and J gene segments, CDR3 sequences were aligned to IMGT reference sequences. For a sequence to be retained, a match of at least six nucleotides to both a V gene segment and a J gene segment was required. Rearrangements were classified as productive when the CDR3 lacked stop codons and remained in frame with V and J, and all other rearrangements were classified as non-productive. CDR3 was defined according to IMGT convention as the region running from the second conserved V-encoded cysteine to the conserved J-encoded phenylalanine. The earlier analysis of 587 of the donors excluded sequences that lacked an unambiguous match to a single V gene segment. In an earlier analysis of several hundred of the donors, a V segment was called functional when productive rearrangements were above 56.7%, and segregating when the standard deviation between donors exceeded 5%. To diagnose cytomegalovirus status from the catalog of TCR beta chain sequences, a statistical classification framework was built. A later analysis assigned V and J genes by comparing TCR nucleotide sequences with IMGT/GENE-DB human TR gene sequences. A later analysis assigned CDR3 sequences and most-parsimonious VDJ recombination scenarios with the TCRdist pipeline. In a later analysis, each TCR beta chain was defined by its CDR3 amino acid sequence together with its V-gene family, and reads lacking a unique V-gene family were excluded. A later analysis removed 592 highly shared, low-generation-probability nucleotide sequences to deal with suspected cross-contamination and a sequencing artifact. In a later analysis, a clonal expansion index for each public chain was calculated from normalized within-repertoire ranks of inferred template counts. In a later analysis, generation probabilities were computed using a VDJ recombination model fitted to out-of-frame rearrangements, and the results were checked against IGoR. In a later analysis, hypergeometric tests were used to score TCR-TCR, TCR-HLA and TCR-CMV co-occurrence, with a repertoire-size bias correction applied to TCR pairs. A later analysis estimated false discovery rates by permuting HLA or CMV assignments 20 times. In a later analysis, co-occurring TCRs were grouped using DBSCAN, and TCRdist sequence similarity was added for clustering within HLA-allele-positive subsets. For co-occurrence clustering, repertoires with fewer than 30,000 or more than 120,000 public chains were excluded, along with roughly 5 repertoires with anomalous nucleotide sharing. Sourced from immuneACCESS, this table was stored by TCRdb with only in-frame sequences that have V and J called. A share of the clones is absent; for the studies checked, an unresolved V gene accounts for under half, and the remainder has no known explanation. V and J calls and clone size are copied from that table; D and trimming were computed from the DNA. This sample holds over 150,000 clones; about 80% were observed only once. Jointly, the top ten make up about 2.2% of the sample.

About this clone: The clone's antigen remains unknown. Per-nucleotide qualities are absent, and no much larger clonotype sits a single base away.

From cysteine to phenylalanine, the CDR3 is 14 amino acids long. Only the CDR3 DNA stays, 42 bases, in frame from base 1. Relative to germline, V is 3 bases shorter and J is 2 bases shorter, with 10 bases between their ends. CDR1 and CDR2 are drawn from the germline V gene: MGHDK, SYGVNS. The cohort was made up of roughly 670 healthy bone marrow donors. Cohort members were all nominally healthy when sampled, although unrecorded immune exposures were likely present. The donor was CMV seronegative and was included in the group of 352 seronegative cohort members. A peripheral blood sample was collected from each donor, and TCR beta sequencing was performed on peripheral blood mononuclear cells. The Qiagen DNeasy Blood Extraction Kit was used to extract genomic DNA from the blood cell samples. The full study reports these points: A cluster of highly shared sequence variants was judged likely to be a technical artifact of the sequencing pipeline. Because counts were too low, roughly 16 rarely observed V segments, including chromosome 9 orphons, were excluded from the earlier analysis of fewer than 650 of the donors. The classifier was reported to diagnose cytomegalovirus status with high specificity and sensitivity in both the original and validation cohorts. A later genetic analysis associated a missense DCLRE1C variant with V-gene and J-gene trimming of TCR beta chains, and an independent cohort replicated the association. A few of the identified cytomegalovirus-associated TCR beta chains were confirmed in vitro to be specific for cytomegalovirus antigens. An earlier analysis of 587 of the donors showed that most TCR beta V segments appeared in productive rearrangements either about 87% or about 30% of the time, which broadly matched IMGT annotations. Strong co-occurrence of HLA alleles, especially DR and DQ, made assigning TCR associations to individual alleles difficult. This cohort had only TCR beta chains sequenced, and the lack of alpha or paired-chain data limited which features could be detected. In a later analysis, HLA-associated TCR beta chains showed more clonal expansion and lower generation probabilities than non-associated chains that were equally common. A total of 164 TCR beta chains were listed by the study as associated with cytomegalovirus. Because HLA typing was missing for some donors at each locus, association tests included only the typed subset. At a false discovery rate of 0.05, a later analysis linked 16,000 or so TCR beta sequences to specific HLA alleles. According to a later analysis, parvovirus B19, influenza, CMV and Epstein-Barr virus appeared linked to several top co-occurrence clusters. Linkage disequilibrium might explain the correlated functional status among segregating V segments, but an unknown experimental factor could not be excluded. In a later analysis, the rate of TCR association differed among HLA loci, with DRB1 alleles having the most associated TCRs and HLA-C alleles having the fewest. Across donors, most TCR sequences were observed very rarely, whereas some public TCRs were present in many individuals. According to a later analysis, most CMV-associated TCR beta chains appeared to be HLA-restricted, and the HLA associations seemed to be driven largely by CMV exposure. Presence/absence analyses assumed roughly uniform sequencing depth across donors, an assumption that may not hold. For the cohort, immune exposure information was limited to CMV serostatus. A further reported finding was that TCR beta sequences accurately predicted the HLA-A and HLA-B alleles for most subjects in the first cohort. According to the authors, the approach could potentially be generalized to other disease states and immunological phenotypes. Some IMGT-functional V segments, including TRBV6-2 and TRBV6-3, could not be told apart with the 87-base-pair reads, so those segments were excluded. In a later genetic analysis, fewer N-insertions in productive TCRs were reported among donors in an Asian-associated ancestry cluster than the approximately 670-donor mean.

This receptor was identified in a woman in her 30s in good health and CMV-seronegative. Sequenced sample: PBMCs. The chain is made from TRBV25-1 and TRBJ2-5; the D region possibly corresponds to TRBD1 (6 bases align). The DNA sequence reads TGTGCCAGCAGTGATAGGACAGCTCAAGAGACCCAGTACTTC. This yields the protein CASSDRTAQETQYF.